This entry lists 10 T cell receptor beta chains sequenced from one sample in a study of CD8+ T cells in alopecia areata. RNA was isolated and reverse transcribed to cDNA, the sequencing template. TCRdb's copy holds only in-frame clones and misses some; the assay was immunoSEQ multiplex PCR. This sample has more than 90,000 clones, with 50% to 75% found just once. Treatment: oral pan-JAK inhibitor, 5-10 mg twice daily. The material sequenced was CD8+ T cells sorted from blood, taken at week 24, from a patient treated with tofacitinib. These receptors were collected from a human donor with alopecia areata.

CDR3 DNA sequence: TGTGCTAGTGGTTTGGTCCAGTCGAGAGGGGATGAGCAGTTCTTC. Protein product: CASGLVQSRGDEQFF. The chain recombines TRBV12-5 with TRBJ2-1, with D possibly called TRBD1 or TRBD2 (5 bases each). Germline values: CDR1 LGHNT, CDR2 FRNRAP. The CDR3 runs to 15 residues. The V end was cut by 0 bases, the J end by 8 bases, with 14 bases between.

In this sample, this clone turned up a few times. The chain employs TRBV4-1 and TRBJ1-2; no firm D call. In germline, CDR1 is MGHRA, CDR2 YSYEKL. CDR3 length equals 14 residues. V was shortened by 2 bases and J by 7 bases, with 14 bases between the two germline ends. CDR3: CASSQTDTAGGYTF. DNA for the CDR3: TGCGCCAGCAGCCAAACAGACACCGCGGGTGGCTACACCTTC.

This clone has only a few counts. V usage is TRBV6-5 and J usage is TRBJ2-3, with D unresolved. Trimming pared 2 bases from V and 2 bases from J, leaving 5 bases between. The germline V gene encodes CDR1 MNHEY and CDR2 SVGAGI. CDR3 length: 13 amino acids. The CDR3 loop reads CASSYDFTDTQYF. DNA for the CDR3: TGTGCCAGCAGTTACGACTTCACAGATACGCAGTATTTT.

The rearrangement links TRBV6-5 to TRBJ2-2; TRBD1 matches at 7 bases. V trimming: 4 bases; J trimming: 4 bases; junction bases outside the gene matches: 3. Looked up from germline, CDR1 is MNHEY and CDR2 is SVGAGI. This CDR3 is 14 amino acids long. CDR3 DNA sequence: TGTGCCAGCAGTTGGACAGGAAGCACCGGGGAGCTGTTTTTT. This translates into CASSWTGSTGELFF.

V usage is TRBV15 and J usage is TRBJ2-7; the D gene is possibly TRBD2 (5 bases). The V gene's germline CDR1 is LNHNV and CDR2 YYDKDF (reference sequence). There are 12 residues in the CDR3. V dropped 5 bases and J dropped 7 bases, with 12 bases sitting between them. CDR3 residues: CATSPNGGEQYF. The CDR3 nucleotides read TGTGCCACCAGCCCAAATGGAGGAGAGCAGTACTTC.

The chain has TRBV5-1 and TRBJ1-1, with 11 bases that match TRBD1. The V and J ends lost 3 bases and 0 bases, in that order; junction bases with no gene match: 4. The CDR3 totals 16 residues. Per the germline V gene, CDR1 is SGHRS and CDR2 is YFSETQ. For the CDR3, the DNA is TGCGCCAGCAGCTCGGGACAGGGGGAGTTGAACACTGAAGCTTTCTTT. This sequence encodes CASSSGQGELNTEAFF.

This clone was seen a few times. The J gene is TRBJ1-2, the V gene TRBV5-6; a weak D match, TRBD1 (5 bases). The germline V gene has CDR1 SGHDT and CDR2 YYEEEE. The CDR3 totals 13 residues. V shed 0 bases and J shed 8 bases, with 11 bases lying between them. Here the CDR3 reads CASSLGQGAGYTF. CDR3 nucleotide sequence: TGTGCCAGCAGCTTGGGCCAGGGAGCGGGCTACACCTTC.

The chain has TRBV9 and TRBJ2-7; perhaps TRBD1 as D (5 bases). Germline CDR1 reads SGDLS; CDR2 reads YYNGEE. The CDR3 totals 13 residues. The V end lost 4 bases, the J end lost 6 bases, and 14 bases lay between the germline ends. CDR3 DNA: TGTGCCAGCAGCCCGTCTGGGGCTGGCGAGCAGTACTTC. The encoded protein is CASSPSGAGEQYF.

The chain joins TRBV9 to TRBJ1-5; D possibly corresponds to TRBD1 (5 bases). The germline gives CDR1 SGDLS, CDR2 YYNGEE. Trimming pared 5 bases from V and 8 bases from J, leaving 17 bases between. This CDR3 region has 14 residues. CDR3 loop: CASSLSGGVEPQHF. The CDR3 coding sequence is TGTGCCAGCAGTTTATCCGGGGGGGTGGAGCCCCAGCATTTT. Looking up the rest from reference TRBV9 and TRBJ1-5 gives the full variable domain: DSGVTQTPKHLITATGQRVTLRCSPRSGDLSVYWYQQSLDQGLQFLIQYYNGEERAKGNILERFSAQQFPDLHSELNLSSLELGDSALYFCASSLSGGVEPQHFGDGTRLSIL.

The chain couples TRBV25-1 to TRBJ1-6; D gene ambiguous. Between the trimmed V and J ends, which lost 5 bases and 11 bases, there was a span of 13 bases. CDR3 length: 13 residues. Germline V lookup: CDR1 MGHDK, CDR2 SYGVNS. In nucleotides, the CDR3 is TGTGCCAGCAGTCCGGGGTTTTCGGCACCCCTCCACTTT. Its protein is CASSPGFSAPLHF.